The sequence of this T cell receptor (beta chain) was determined in a study of technical replicates of blood from a handful of donors. Trimming cost V 4 bases and J 7 bases; bases outside gene matches: 8. CDR3 size: 15 residues. Germline CDR1 is SGHKS and CDR2 is YYEKEE (reference sequence). Sequencing was performed with immunoSEQ multiplex PCR; in TCRdb, only in-frame clones are kept and a portion is missing. Among more than 65,000 clones listed, roughly 89% were seen once. The sequenced sample consisted of T cells isolated from PBMCs. The sequence derives from a human donor in good health. Some clones in this sample may be carry-over from other donors' samples. The chain joins TRBV5-5 to TRBJ1-4; TRBD1 aligns across 9 bases. The CDR3 sequence: CASSPWDRAIEKLFF. As DNA, the CDR3 is TGTGCCAGCAGCCCCTGGGACAGGGCAATTGAAAAACTGTTTTTT. Drawing the rest from reference TRBV5-5 and TRBJ1-4, the complete variable domain is DAGVTQSPTHLIKTRGQQVTLRCSPISGHKSVSWYQQVLGQGPQFIFQYYEKEERGRGNFPDRFSARQFPNYSSELNVNALLLGDSALYLCASSPWDRAIEKLFFGSGTQLSVL.